The sequence of this TCR beta chain was determined in a study of T cell responses to AZD1222 COVID-19 vaccine. Overall study results and limits: The sample set comprised mostly white British donors with more females, and clonal diversity was possibly underestimated. Every sample of the repertoires postdated the peak T cell response.

For this clone: Its antigen is unidentified.

The CDR3 totals 16 residues. The germline gives CDR1 SGDLS, CDR2 YYNGEE. V was clipped by 1 base and J by 3 bases; unmatched bases: 4. Method: immunoSEQ multiplex PCR; TCRdb's copy keeps in-frame clones and lacks some. The sample has 130,000 or so clones, roughly 93% seen once. This clonotype originated in an adult in good health. Material: peripheral blood, obtained on day 0 of MenACWY control vaccination. This chain joins TRBV9 and TRBJ2-1, with 10 nucleotides matching TRBD2. CDR3 amino acids: CASSVPSGGGYNEQFF. CDR3 coding DNA: TGTGCCAGCAGCGTACCTAGCGGGGGTGGCTACAATGAGCAGTTCTTC.